These 30 T cell receptor beta chains originate from one sample sequenced in a study of early T cells in non-severe SARS-CoV-2 infection (dated by TCRdb to the early 2020s). Libraries came from 5' RACE. The data were produced on a NextSeq 500. The public sequencing data were trimmed at Q25 with fastp and processed into clonotypes with MiXCR by TCRdb, which kept only in-frame beta chains. Under each unique CDR3 protein, matching rows form one entry showing the most common genes and DNA. The sample table holds tens of thousands of distinct CDR3 sequences, of which around 7% were seen once. The ten largest clones capture approximately 4.1% of the sample. Sequenced input: whole blood. All receptors derive from an adult who was a healthcare worker with PCR-confirmed SARS-CoV-2 infection or an uninfected control (not recorded which).

In this sample, this clonotype turned up a few times. The chain links TRBV29-1 to TRBJ2-3, with D possibly TRBD1 on 6 matching bases. V lost 7 bases, J lost 6 bases, and 23 bases lay in between. CDR1 and CDR2 (germline): SQVTM, ANQGSEA. The CDR3 sequence is 15 residues long. Written as DNA, the CDR3 is TGCAGCGCTGCCCTCACAGTGACCACAGGGGATACGCAGTATTTT. The encoded protein is CSAALTVTTGDTQYF.

J is TRBJ2-1 and V is TRBV7-8, with 8 bases aligning to TRBD2. This CDR3 spans 15 amino acids. Trimming removed 9 bases from V and 3 bases from J; junction bases left unmatched: 10. Germline V CDR1 and CDR2: SGHVS, FQNEAQ. CDR3 nucleotides: TGTGCCAGTACGGGCGTAGCGGGACGCTACAATGAGCAGTTCTTC. Residues: CASTGVAGRYNEQFF.

This clonotype has only a few counts. The CDR3 coding sequence is TGTGCCAGCAGTCCAAAGCGGGCCCGCACAGATACGCAGTATTTT. It translates to CASSPKRARTDTQYF. The V gene is TRBV28, the J gene TRBJ2-3; tentatively, D is TRBD2 (6 bases). The CDR3 covers 15 residues. Trimming removed 5 bases at V and 1 base at J, with 13 bases between. Germline CDR1 and CDR2: MDHEN and SYDVKM.

This clonotype was seen only a few times. The gene calls are TRBV5-1 and TRBJ2-7; TRBD2 matches 7 bases. V shed 0 bases, J shed 2 bases, and the junction held 5 bases outside the gene matches. CDR1 is SGHRS and CDR2 is YFSETQ in the germline V gene. The CDR3 sequence is 15 residues long. The CDR3 here is CASSLATSSAYEQYF. The CDR3 nucleotides are TGCGCCAGCAGCTTGGCGACTAGCTCAGCCTACGAGCAGTACTTC.

This clonotype was seen ten or more times. The genes are TRBV10-1 and TRBJ1-4, with D unresolved. Germline loops: CDR1 WNHNN, CDR2 SYGVQD (reference sequence). Trimming stripped 4 bases from V and 8 bases from J, with 14 bases between. There are 14 residues in the CDR3. The CDR3 loop reads CASSVDPRREKLFF. The CDR3 bases are TGCGCCAGCAGTGTGGACCCAAGACGGGAAAAACTGTTTTTT.

This clonotype was observed a handful of times. The gene calls are TRBV20-1 and TRBJ2-1; 8 bases align to TRBD2. The germline V gene encodes CDR1 DFQATT and CDR2 SNEGSKA (reference sequence). V shed 8 bases, J shed 10 bases, and the junction held 7 bases outside the gene matches. CDR3 length: 11 residues. This CDR3 is CSPAGVMEQFF. For the CDR3, the DNA is TGCAGTCCAGCGGGAGTGATGGAGCAGTTCTTC.

This clonotype showed up many times. The V call is TRBV28, the J call TRBJ1-4; a possible D gene is TRBD1 (6 bases). Germline V gene sequence: CDR1 MDHEN, CDR2 SYDVKM. The CDR3 extends over 16 amino acids. Trimming took off 3 bases at V and 3 bases at J, with 14 bases between the two ends. CDR3 in amino acids: CASSFQVGQSNEKLFF. DNA for the CDR3: TGTGCCAGCAGTTTCCAGGTCGGACAGTCTAATGAAAAACTGTTTTTT.

This clonotype was seen ten or more times. CDR3 in DNA: TGTGCCAGCAGCCTCGGACTAGCGGGAGTCCATGAGCAGTTCTTC. This gives the protein CASSLGLAGVHEQFF. The chain is built from TRBV5-8 and TRBJ2-1, with 13 bases matching TRBD2. With V trimmed by 4 bases and J by 8 bases, 6 bases remained unmatched. The CDR3 extends over 15 amino acids. CDR1 is SGHTS, CDR2 YDEGEE, per germline.

This clonotype was seen at least ten times. The V and J genes are TRBV27 and TRBJ2-4; D possibly corresponds to TRBD2 (6 bases). The V end lost 4 bases, the J end lost 2 bases, and 12 bases lay between the germline ends. Germline V gives CDR1 MNHEY, CDR2 SMNVEV (reference sequence). This CDR3 is 15 amino acids long. CDR3 DNA sequence: TGTGCCAGCAGTTCACCGGCGGGACCCAAAAACATTCAGTACTTC. This sequence encodes CASSSPAGPKNIQYF.

There are many counts of this clonotype. The rearrangement links TRBV5-1 to TRBJ2-7; 8 nucleotides line up with TRBD1. In germline, CDR1 is SGHRS, CDR2 YFSETQ. After removal of 3 bases from V and 3 bases from J, the junction contained 8 bases not matched to a gene. This CDR3 has 15 amino acids. CDR3 residues: CASSSGQGTFYEQYF. Here the CDR3 DNA reads TGCGCCAGCAGCTCTGGACAGGGAACCTTCTACGAGCAGTACTTC.

In this sample, this clonotype turned up many times. The V gene is TRBV10-3, the J gene TRBJ2-3, with TRBD2 identical over 15 bases. The trim removed 6 bases at V and 3 bases at J, leaving 1 base unmatched. Germline CDR1 reads ENHRY; CDR2 reads SYGVKD. The CDR3 length is 15 residues. The CDR3: CAIRGTSGRTDTQYF. The CDR3 coding sequence is TGTGCCATCAGGGGGACTAGCGGGAGGACAGATACGCAGTATTTT.

The chain combines TRBV6-6 with TRBJ1-6; D gene unclear. V lost 8 bases and J 5 bases, leaving 13 bases between the germline ends. The CDR3 is 14 residues long. The V gene's germline CDR1 is MNHNY and CDR2 SVGAGI (reference sequence). The CDR3 sequence: CASRGGDHNSPLHF. The CDR3 region has the DNA TGTGCCAGCCGAGGTGGGGATCATAATTCACCCCTCCACTTT.

This clonotype was seen ten or more times. The V call is TRBV4-1, the J call TRBJ2-1, with TRBD2 matching 9 bases. From germline, CDR1 is MGHRA and CDR2 YSYEKL. V lost 5 bases and J lost 4; bases outside the gene matches: 3. CDR3 size: 14 residues. Written as DNA, the CDR3 is TGCGCCAGCAGCGGGCGGGAGGGGTACAATGAGCAGTTCTTC. Its translation is CASSGREGYNEQFF.

The chain has TRBV11-2 and TRBJ2-1; a weak D match, TRBD1 (6 bases). V was pared by 1 base and J by 8 bases, with 9 bases between. The CDR3 spans 13 residues. The germline V gene encodes CDR1 SGHAT and CDR2 FQNNGV. The CDR3 nucleotides are TGTGCCAGCAGCTTAGCAAGGGGGTATGAGCAGTTCTTC. It is translated as CASSLARGYEQFF.

This clonotype has just one count. The chain carries TRBV3-1 and TRBJ2-7; no definite D call. Germline values: CDR1 LGHDT, CDR2 YNNKEL (reference sequence). V shed 1 base and J shed 10 bases, with 8 bases lying between them. The CDR3 has 11 residues. CDR3 amino acids: CASSQVPRQYF. The DNA of the CDR3 is TGTGCCAGCAGCCAAGTTCCTCGACAGTACTTC.

This clonotype was picked up a small number of times. The V gene is TRBV28, the J gene TRBJ2-1; maybe TRBD1 (6 bases). The CDR3 is 15 amino acids. The V and J ends lost 1 base and 1 base respectively, with 8 bases between them. Germline CDR1 reads MDHEN; CDR2 reads SYDVKM. CDR3 sequence: CASSLLDSSYNEQFF. CDR3 nucleotide sequence: TGTGCCAGCAGTTTATTGGACAGTTCCTACAATGAGCAGTTCTTC.

The rearrangement links TRBV7-3 to TRBJ2-2; 9 nucleotides line up with TRBD2. The CDR3 extends over 16 amino acids. Trimming took 1 base from V and 2 from J; bases not matched to a gene: 2. Germline V gene data show CDR1 as SGHTA and CDR2 as FQGTGA. The CDR3 sequence is CASSLIAGANTGELFF. The CDR3 region has the DNA TGTGCCAGCAGCTTAATAGCGGGGGCAAACACCGGGGAGCTGTTTTTT.

This clonotype turned up a few times. The chain joins TRBV2 to TRBJ1-5; 8 nucleotides match TRBD1. The V gene's germline CDR1 is SNHLY and CDR2 FYNNEI. V gave up 5 bases and J gave up 7 bases; unmatched junction bases: 13. This CDR3 has 16 residues. CDR3 protein: CASSTEDRGVGQPQHF. CDR3 bases: TGTGCCAGCAGTACGGAAGACAGGGGCGTAGGGCAGCCCCAGCATTTT. Variable domain in full (rest from reference TRBV2 and TRBJ1-5): EPEVTQTPSHQVTQMGQEVILRCVPISNHLYFYWYRQILGQKVEFLVSFYNNEISEKSEIFDDQFSVERPDGSNFTLKIRSTKLEDSAMYFCASSTEDRGVGQPQHFGDGTRLSIL.

V usage is TRBV29-1 and J usage is TRBJ2-5, with 7 bases identical to TRBD1. Germline CDR1 SQVTM, CDR2 ANQGSEA. With 7 bases clipped from V and 2 bases from J, the junction kept 1 base outside the gene matches. This CDR3 spans 11 amino acids. The CDR3 nucleotides read TGCAGCGACAGGGGACAAGAGACCCAGTACTTC. Translated: CSDRGQETQYF. The whole variable domain, filled in from reference TRBV29-1 and TRBJ2-5, reads SAVISQKPSRDICQRGTSLTIQCQVDSQVTMMFWYRQQPGQSLTLIATANQGSEATYESGFVIDKFPISRPNLTFSTLTVSNMSPEDSSIYLCSDRGQETQYFGPGTRLLVL.

Regarding this clonotype: One base away lies a much larger clone, so this may be a sequencing read error. This CDR3 reads CAIRVNGGPLHF. The CDR3 coding sequence is TGTGCCATCAGAGTGAACGGAGGACCCCTCCACTTT. The chain carries TRBV10-3 and TRBJ1-6; D gene unclear. This CDR3 has 12 amino acids. Trimming cost V 6 bases and J 12 bases, with 12 bases left between them. In germline, CDR1 is ENHRY, CDR2 SYGVKD.

This clonotype has at least ten counts. V usage is TRBV28 and J usage is TRBJ2-4; D gene ambiguous. The V gene lost 5 bases and the J gene lost 3 bases, with 11 bases spanning the gap. This CDR3 comprises 14 residues. The germline V gene encodes CDR1 MDHEN and CDR2 SYDVKM. The DNA of the CDR3 is TGTGCCAGCAGTCCTCAGACGGTCAAAAACATTCAGTACTTC. It is translated as CASSPQTVKNIQYF.

This clonotype was counted at least ten times. The chain joins TRBV20-1 to TRBJ2-7, with a tentative D call TRBD1 (5 bases). The CDR3 extends over 11 amino acids. Germline assignment: CDR1 DFQATT and CDR2 SNEGSKA (reference sequence). V lost 6 bases, J lost 6 bases, and 12 bases lay in between. The CDR3 DNA sequence: TGCAGTGCCGCCAGGGTCCGCGAGCAGTACTTC. It specifies CSAARVREQYF.

There are many counts of this clonotype. CDR3: CARSSTSGGSYNEQFF. CDR3 DNA sequence: TGTGCCAGAAGCAGCACTAGCGGGGGTTCCTACAATGAGCAGTTCTTC. The gene calls are TRBV5-3 and TRBJ2-1; 11 nucleotides line up with TRBD2. Being an ORF, TRBV5-3 has a function that is uncertain. This CDR3 region has 16 residues. Losses at the gene ends were 4 bases for V and 1 base for J; bases not matched to a gene: 4.

The chain uses TRBV7-2 and TRBJ2-6, with D maybe TRBD1 (5 bases). Trimming removed 4 bases from V and 4 bases from J, with 11 bases in between. The CDR3 covers 15 residues. Germline V gives CDR1 SGHTA, CDR2 FQGNSA. In DNA, the CDR3 is TGTGCCAGCAGCTGGGGCCCGCCGGGGGCCAACGTCCTGACTTTC. Amino acid sequence: CASSWGPPGANVLTF.

This clonotype was counted many times. This rearrangement joins TRBV29-1 to TRBJ2-3; weak D call: TRBD1 (6 bases). The length of the CDR3 is 13 residues. V was shortened by 4 bases and J by 3 bases, with 11 bases between the two germline ends. Germline assignment: CDR1 SQVTM and CDR2 ANQGSEA. CDR3 protein: CSVVGGLTDTQYF. In DNA, the CDR3 is TGCAGCGTTGTAGGGGGTTTAACAGATACGCAGTATTTT.

This clonotype was recorded many times. The chain links TRBV4-1 to TRBJ1-6; D perhaps matches TRBD1 (5 bases). The CDR3 has 15 amino acids. V lost 4 bases and J 6 bases, leaving 13 bases between the germline ends. Germline loops: CDR1 MGHRA, CDR2 YSYEKL. Written as DNA, the CDR3 is TGCGCCAGCAGCCCGTCGGGGGGATCTAATTCACCCCTCCACTTT. Its translation is CASSPSGGSNSPLHF.

This clonotype appeared many times. This chain uses TRBV7-9 with TRBJ2-7; no clear D. V was clipped by 1 base and J by 2 bases, with 9 bases between them. The CDR3 covers 14 residues. In germline, CDR1 is SEHNR, CDR2 FQNEAQ (reference sequence). CDR3 sequence reads: CASSLGELTYEQYF. CDR3 DNA sequence: TGTGCCAGCAGCTTAGGAGAACTTACCTACGAGCAGTACTTC.

This clonotype was seen ten or more times. The chain employs TRBV3-1 and TRBJ1-5; D uncertain. Looked up from germline, CDR1 is LGHDT and CDR2 is YNNKEL (reference sequence). The CDR3 is made up of 13 amino acids. Trimming shortened V by 1 base and J by 4 bases, and 5 bases separated the two germline ends. The CDR3 loop is CASSQGSNQPQHF. CDR3 nucleotides: TGTGCCAGCAGCCAAGGCTCTAATCAGCCCCAGCATTTT.

In this sample, this clonotype turned up many times. The J gene is TRBJ2-2, the V gene TRBV6-5, with 8 nucleotides matching TRBD1. After removal of 0 bases from V and 6 bases from J, the junction contained 18 bases not matched to a gene. Germline assignment: CDR1 MNHEY and CDR2 SVGAGI. The CDR3 sequence is 20 residues long. This CDR3 reads CASSYSLRLGGTGGPGELFF. Here the CDR3 DNA reads TGTGCCAGCAGTTACTCTCTTCGTCTGGGCGGCACAGGGGGGCCCGGGGAGCTGTTTTTT.

There are a few counts of this clonotype. This sequence joins TRBV7-9 and TRBJ1-2; TRBD1 aligns across 8 bases. CDR3 length equals 16 residues. V lost 1 base, J lost 6 bases, and 10 bases stayed unmatched. CDR1 and CDR2 from the germline V gene are SEHNR and FQNEAQ (reference sequence). CDR3 bases: TGTGCCAGCAGCTTAGGGGCAGGGGGCCCCTCTGATGGCTACACCTTC. Translation: CASSLGAGGPSDGYTF.